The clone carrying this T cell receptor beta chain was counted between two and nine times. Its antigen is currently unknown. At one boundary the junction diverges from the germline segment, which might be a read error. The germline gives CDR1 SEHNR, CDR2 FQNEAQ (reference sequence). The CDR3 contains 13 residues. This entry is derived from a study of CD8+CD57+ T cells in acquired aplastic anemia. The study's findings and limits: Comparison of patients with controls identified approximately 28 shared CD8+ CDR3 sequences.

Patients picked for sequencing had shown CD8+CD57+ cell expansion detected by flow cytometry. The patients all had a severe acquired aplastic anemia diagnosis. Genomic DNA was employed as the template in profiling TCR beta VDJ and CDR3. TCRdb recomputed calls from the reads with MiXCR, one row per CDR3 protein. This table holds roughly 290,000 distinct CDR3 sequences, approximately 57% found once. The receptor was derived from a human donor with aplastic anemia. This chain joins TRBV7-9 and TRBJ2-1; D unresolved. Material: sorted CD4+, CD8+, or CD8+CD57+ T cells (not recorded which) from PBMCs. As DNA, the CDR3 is TGTGCTAGCAGCTTAGGACGGAACAATGAGCAGTTCTTC. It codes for CASSLGRNNEQFF.